These 21 T cell receptor beta chains share one sample of origin, sequenced in a study of OX40 agonist ivuxolimab in advanced cancers. Using immunoSEQ multiplex PCR, the repertoire was profiled, and TCRdb retains in-frame clones only, with some absent. The sample comprises about 73,000 clones, 90% of which are singletons, and approximately 0.49% rests with the top ten. This material consisted of CD4+ or CD8+ T cells sorted from blood, taken in a trial of the OX40 agonist ivuxolimab. These receptors were collected from an adult with an advanced solid tumor such as melanoma, head and neck, liver or kidney cancer.

This chain connects TRBV6-1 to TRBJ1-5; D uncertain. V was trimmed by 2 bases and J by 7 bases, leaving 15 bases between them. CDR1 and CDR2 (germline): MNHNS, SASEGT. The CDR3 is 15 amino acids. CDR3 nucleotides: TGTGCCAGCAGTGAAACTAGCCAATCGGGGCAGCCCCAGCATTTT. Protein sequence: CASSETSQSGQPQHF.

The chain is built from TRBV28 and TRBJ1-5; D call uncertain. Germline CDR1 is MDHEN and CDR2 is SYDVKM. This CDR3 is 12 amino acids long. Trimming stripped 1 base from V and 6 bases from J, with 4 bases between. CDR3 sequence reads: CASSLLVQPQHF. CDR3 in DNA: TGTGCCAGCAGTTTATTGGTTCAGCCCCAGCATTTT. Full variable domain (remainder filled in from reference TRBV28 and TRBJ1-5): DVKVTQSSRYLVKRTGEKVFLECVQDMDHENMFWYRQDPGLGLRLIYFSYDVKMKEKGDIPEGYSVSREKKERFSLILESASTNQTSMYLCASSLLVQPQHFGDGTRLSIL.

The V gene is TRBV5-6, the J gene TRBJ2-7; the match to TRBD2 covers 9 bases. Germline CDR1 and CDR2: SGHDT and YYEEEE. This CDR3 has 14 residues. Germline trimming cut 2 bases from V and 4 bases from J; bases unmatched to any gene: 4. The CDR3 coding sequence is TGTGCCAGCAGCTTTAGAGCGGGAGGATACGAGCAGTACTTC. Its protein product is CASSFRAGGYEQYF.

The chain recombines TRBV19 with TRBJ2-7; 8 bases line up with TRBD2. The CDR3 totals 16 residues. The V segment lost 5 bases and the J segment 2 bases; nucleotides outside the gene matches: 11. The germline V gene has CDR1 LNHDA and CDR2 SQIVND (reference sequence). The CDR3 reads CASSATLAAPTYEQYF. Here the CDR3 DNA reads TGTGCCAGTAGTGCCACACTAGCGGCACCAACCTACGAGCAGTACTTC.

This chain connects TRBV7-9 to TRBJ2-7; D is uncertain. The V gene lost 2 bases and the J gene lost 3 bases, with 2 bases spanning the gap. This CDR3 contains 11 residues. From germline, CDR1 is SEHNR and CDR2 FQNEAQ (reference sequence). Here the CDR3 DNA reads TGTGCCAGCAGCTTAATCTACGAGCAGTACTTC. Amino acid sequence: CASSLIYEQYF.

The chain uses TRBV6-1 and TRBJ2-5; possible D gene TRBD1, 6 bases. Trimming stripped 5 bases from V and 5 bases from J, with 12 bases between. Germline values: CDR1 MNHNS, CDR2 SASEGT. This CDR3 contains 13 residues. The DNA of the CDR3 is TGTGCCAGCAGTAGGGACACGACCGAGACCCAGTACTTC. Its protein is CASSRDTTETQYF.

This rearrangement joins TRBV7-9 to TRBJ2-7, with 11 bases lining up with TRBD2. The CDR3 sequence is 16 residues long. V lost 5 bases, J lost 4 bases, and 10 bases stayed unmatched. Germline V lookup: CDR1 SEHNR, CDR2 FQNEAQ (reference sequence). The CDR3 is CASSTQGLAGGYEQYF. The CDR3 region has the DNA TGTGCCAGCAGCACCCAAGGACTAGCGGGTGGTTACGAGCAGTACTTC.

The chain employs TRBV28 and TRBJ2-3, with 7 nucleotides matching TRBD2. J lost 4 bases, V lost 6 bases, and 7 bases had no gene match. The CDR3 length is 14 residues. Germline CDR1 reads MDHEN; CDR2 reads SYDVKM. The CDR3 DNA is TGTGCCAGCAGAAAGTCAGCGGGATCAGATACGCAGTATTTT. Protein: CASRKSAGSDTQYF.

Only a few counts were recorded for this clone. This chain uses TRBV13 with TRBJ1-1, with D perhaps matching TRBD1 (5 bases). Trimming removed 1 base at V and 6 bases at J, with 18 bases between. This CDR3 comprises 16 residues. Germline V gene data show CDR1 as PRHDT and CDR2 as FYEKMQ (reference sequence). CDR3 DNA: TGTGCCAGCAGCTTAGACTTGGGGCCCCTTGCCGCTGAAGCTTTCTTT. Its protein product is CASSLDLGPLAAEAFF.

V is TRBV6-6 and J is TRBJ1-2; D gene uncertain. Trimming stripped 0 bases from V and 2 bases from J, with 7 bases between. CDR1 and CDR2 (germline): MNHNY, SVGAGI (reference sequence). The CDR3 totals 14 residues. The CDR3 DNA sequence: TGTGCCAGCAGTTACTCGAGACGGAACTATGGCTACACCTTC. Its protein is CASSYSRRNYGYTF.

This chain connects TRBV28 to TRBJ2-7; D is possibly TRBD1 (6 bases). CDR1 is MDHEN, CDR2 SYDVKM, per germline. V was pared by 5 bases and J by 6 bases, with 20 bases between. The CDR3 totals 15 residues. The CDR3 coding sequence is TGTGCCAGCAGTAGACGGACAGCCCAATTTGTCGAGCAGTACTTC. Protein sequence: CASSRRTAQFVEQYF.

The chain couples TRBV7-2 to TRBJ2-4, with a tentative D call TRBD1 (5 bases). Trimming cost V 0 bases and J 8 bases, with 17 bases left between them. Germline V gene data show CDR1 as SGHTA and CDR2 as FQGNSA. The CDR3 covers 16 residues. CDR3 protein: CASSLAAGPPRDIQYF. CDR3 nucleotides: TGTGCCAGCAGCTTAGCGGCAGGGCCCCCTCGGGACATTCAGTACTTC.

The chain carries TRBV6-5 and TRBJ1-1; tentatively, D is TRBD1 (6 bases). V was trimmed by 2 bases and J by 5 bases, leaving 15 bases between them. This CDR3 is built from 15 residues. Germline lookup yields CDR1 MNHEY and CDR2 SVGAGI. The CDR3, as DNA: TGTGCCAGCAGTTACCGGACAGCGTCGAGGACTGAAGCTTTCTTT. Its protein product is CASSYRTASRTEAFF.

The chain links TRBV29-1 to TRBJ2-5; D not resolved. V was pared by 6 bases and J by 1 base, with 15 bases between. CDR3 length: 14 amino acids. Per germline, CDR1 SQVTM and CDR2 ANQGSEA. The CDR3: CSVRGEVLQETQYF. CDR3 nucleotides: TGCAGCGTGCGAGGTGAGGTCCTCCAAGAGACCCAGTACTTC.

The rearrangement links TRBV6-5 to TRBJ2-1; D is ambiguous. The CDR3 runs to 13 residues. CDR1 and CDR2 from the germline V gene are MNHEY and SVGAGI. Trimming left V 2 bases short and J 9 bases short, with 11 bases between. The DNA of the CDR3 is TGTGCCAGCAGTTACACCCCATACGGTGAGCAGTTCTTC. Translated: CASSYTPYGEQFF.

This clone showed up just once. The chain is built from TRBV7-2 and TRBJ2-5; D is unresolved. Germline V gives CDR1 SGHTA, CDR2 FQGNSA. The CDR3 length is 13 residues. The ends were cut back, 5 bases at V and 5 bases at J, with 12 bases in the middle. The CDR3 DNA is TGTGCCAGCAGCCCTGGGTCGCGGGAGACCCAGTACTTC. Translating gives CASSPGSRETQYF.

This sequence joins TRBV10-3 and TRBJ2-7; weak D call: TRBD1 (5 bases). The germline V gene encodes CDR1 ENHRY and CDR2 SYGVKD. This CDR3 is 13 amino acids long. V was pared by 10 bases and J by 2 bases, with 15 bases between. The DNA of the CDR3 is TGTGCCACCAAAGGGGTCCAGCCCTACGAGCAGTACTTC. Translating it yields CATKGVQPYEQYF.

The chain recombines TRBV6-1 with TRBJ1-4; D gene uncertain. Trimming removed 6 bases at V and 0 bases at J, with 8 bases between. The V gene's germline CDR1 is MNHNS and CDR2 SASEGT. CDR3 length: 14 amino acids. Here the CDR3 DNA reads TGTGCCAGCAGGACGGCTGCAACTAATGAAAAACTGTTTTTT. Translating it yields CASRTAATNEKLFF.

The rearrangement links TRBV11-3 to TRBJ2-3; tentatively, D is TRBD2 (5 bases). V dropped 4 bases and J dropped 3 bases, with 17 bases sitting between them. This CDR3 contains 16 residues. Germline V lookup: CDR1 SGHNT, CDR2 YENEEA. The CDR3 region has the DNA TGTGCCAGCAGCTCATCTCGGAGCGGAATAACAGATACGCAGTATTTT. Its translation is CASSSSRSGITDTQYF. Variable domain in full (rest from reference TRBV11-3 and TRBJ2-3): EAGVVQSPRYKIIEKKQPVAFWCNPISGHNTLYWYLQNLGQGPELLIRYENEEAVDDSQLPKDRFSAERLKGVDSTLKIQPAELGDSAVYLCASSSSRSGITDTQYFGPGTRLTVL.

This sequence joins TRBV7-3 and TRBJ2-2, with D unresolved. V shed 2 bases and J shed 1 base, with 8 bases lying between them. Looked up from germline, CDR1 is SGHTA and CDR2 is FQGTGA. The length of the CDR3 is 15 residues. The CDR3 region is CASSLSKGNTGELFF. Here the CDR3 DNA reads TGTGCCAGCAGCTTATCCAAAGGGAACACCGGGGAGCTGTTTTTT.

This chain connects TRBV18 to TRBJ2-1; TRBD1 might be the D (6 bases). This CDR3 comprises 15 residues. Trimming shortened V by 3 bases and J by 0 bases, and 9 bases separated the two germline ends. Germline V gene sequence: CDR1 KGHSH, CDR2 LQKENI. The chain's CDR3 is CASSPIQGSYNEQFF. The CDR3 coding sequence is TGTGCCAGCTCACCGATACAGGGCTCCTACAATGAGCAGTTCTTC.